The 14 T cell receptor beta chains below all came from one sample that was sequenced in a study of cytomegalovirus exposure and HLA in healthy donors. It was with 60 Vbeta and 13 Jbeta primers that the PCR ran. Measured with immunoSEQ multiplex PCR; TCRdb has only the in-frame clones, and not every one. The sample contains 150,000 to 200,000 clones, over 75% of which appear only once. The sequencing input was PBMCs. The receptors were gathered from a woman aged 25 to 39 in good health and CMV-seronegative.

The chain carries TRBV12-5 and TRBJ1-2, with TRBD1 identical over 11 bases. CDR1 and CDR2 (germline): LGHNT, FRNRAP. This CDR3 is 16 amino acids long. Losses at the gene ends were 2 bases for V and 4 bases for J; bases not matched to a gene: 6. As DNA, the CDR3 is TGTGCTAGTGGTTTGCCTTCCGGGACAGGGGGCTATGGCTACACCTTC. This gives the protein CASGLPSGTGGYGYTF.

The chain joins TRBV5-1 to TRBJ1-5, with 7 bases identical to TRBD1. The CDR3 covers 15 residues. Germline lookup yields CDR1 SGHRS and CDR2 YFSETQ. Unmatched junction bases numbered 10, after V lost 4 bases and J lost 6 bases. The CDR3 protein is CASSLGTALGQPQHF. The CDR3 DNA reads as TGCGCCAGCAGCCTCGGGACAGCCCTTGGTCAGCCCCAGCATTTT.

Only one count was recorded for this clone. The chain carries TRBV29-1 and TRBJ2-2; the D gene is possibly TRBD1 (5 bases). The CDR3 extends over 14 amino acids. The V gene lost 3 bases and the J gene lost 2 bases, with 10 bases spanning the gap. CDR1 is SQVTM and CDR2 is ANQGSEA in the germline V gene. In DNA form, the CDR3 reads TGCAGCGTTGACGCAGGGATAAACACCGGGGAGCTGTTTTTT. Protein product: CSVDAGINTGELFF.

This CDR3 is CASSILGGNDEQFF. The CDR3 coding sequence is TGTGCCAGTAGTATCTTAGGGGGTAATGATGAGCAGTTCTTC. The chain combines TRBV19 with TRBJ2-1; the D gene is possibly TRBD1 (6 bases). The CDR3 loop spans 14 amino acids. CDR1 and CDR2 (germline): LNHDA, SQIVND (reference sequence). Trimming took 3 bases from V and 8 from J, leaving 14 bases between them.

The rearrangement uses TRBV4-2 and TRBJ2-1; 10 positions match TRBD2. The germline CDR1 and CDR2 sequences are LGHNA and YNFKEQ. The trim removed 0 bases at V and 4 bases at J, leaving 6 bases unmatched. The CDR3 runs 17 residues. For the CDR3, the DNA is TGTGCCAGCAGCCAAGATCGTGCTAGCGGGAGTTACAATGAGCAGTTCTTC. Translated, it gives CASSQDRASGSYNEQFF.

The rearrangement links TRBV6-5 to TRBJ1-2; D is possibly TRBD1 (6 bases). This CDR3 has 14 residues. Germline CDR1 MNHEY, CDR2 SVGAGI. Between the trimmed V and J ends, which lost 2 bases and 8 bases, there was a span of 15 bases. The CDR3 sequence is CASSYTQGMRGYTF. CDR3 nucleotide sequence: TGTGCCAGCAGTTACACTCAGGGGATGAGGGGCTACACCTTC.

The chain uses TRBV28 and TRBJ1-2, with 9 bases identical to TRBD1. Germline V lookup: CDR1 MDHEN, CDR2 SYDVKM. This CDR3 is built from 12 residues. Losses at the gene ends were 8 bases for V and 7 bases for J; bases not matched to a gene: 5. CDR3 in DNA: TGTGCCAGCGCACAGGGGGCCGCTGGCTACACCTTC. This gives the protein CASAQGAAGYTF.

The CDR3 is CASSVGGETQYF. In DNA form, the CDR3 reads TGTGCCAGCAGCGTAGGTGGCGAGACCCAGTACTTC. J is TRBJ2-5 and V is TRBV9; D uncertain. V shed 0 bases and J shed 5 bases, with 5 bases lying between them. Germline assignment: CDR1 SGDLS and CDR2 YYNGEE. The length of the CDR3 is 12 residues. Full variable domain (remainder filled in from reference TRBV9 and TRBJ2-5): DSGVTQTPKHLITATGQRVTLRCSPRSGDLSVYWYQQSLDQGLQFLIQYYNGEERAKGNILERFSAQQFPDLHSELNLSSLELGDSALYFCASSVGGETQYFGPGTRLLVL.

This clone was detected a few times. The J gene is TRBJ1-3, the V gene TRBV5-1; 8 positions match TRBD1. V dropped 2 bases and J dropped 3; count of bases not matched to a gene: 10. CDR3 size: 17 residues. The germline V gene encodes CDR1 SGHRS and CDR2 YFSETQ. CDR3: CASSLFTQGASGNTIYF. DNA for the CDR3: TGCGCCAGCAGCTTATTTACCCAGGGGGCGAGTGGAAACACCATATATTTT.

This clone came up once. The chain uses TRBV10-2 and TRBJ2-1; D is ambiguous. Germline V lookup: CDR1 WSHSY, CDR2 SAAADI. This CDR3 comprises 12 residues. The ends were cut back, 5 bases at V and 4 bases at J, with 6 bases in the middle. The CDR3 region is CASSTGYNEQFF. The CDR3 bases are TGCGCCAGCAGTACTGGTTACAATGAGCAGTTCTTC.

This clone has only a few counts. The V and J genes are TRBV2 and TRBJ1-5, with D tentatively TRBD1 (6 bases). V was trimmed by 5 bases and J by 6 bases, leaving 20 bases between them. Germline V gene lookup returns CDR1 SNHLY and CDR2 FYNNEI. The CDR3 sequence is 16 residues long. The CDR3 sequence is CASSRTGGQGSQPQHF. As DNA, the CDR3 is TGTGCCAGCAGTCGAACGGGTGGCCAGGGGAGTCAGCCCCAGCATTTT.

The CDR3 bases are TGTGCCACCTCCCTAACGGCAGGTGTAGCCGGGGAGCTGTTTTTT. Amino acid sequence: CATSLTAGVAGELFF. J is TRBJ2-2 and V is TRBV7-9; D is unclear. This CDR3 is built from 15 residues. V lost 10 bases to trimming and J lost 6 bases, with 21 bases between them. Germline assignment: CDR1 SEHNR and CDR2 FQNEAQ (reference sequence).

The table lists this clone with a few counts. This chain uses TRBV7-6 with TRBJ2-1; 7 bases align to TRBD1. The CDR3 has 13 residues. The V gene's germline CDR1 is SGHVS and CDR2 FNYEAQ. V gave up 0 bases and J gave up 8 bases; unmatched junction bases: 1. CDR3 DNA sequence: TGTGCCAGCAGCTTAGCAGGGGGCGATGAGCAGTTCTTC. Encoded protein: CASSLAGGDEQFF.

V and J are TRBV6-5 and TRBJ1-5; D perhaps matches TRBD1 (5 bases). V was trimmed by 6 bases and J by 6 bases, leaving 12 bases between them. The CDR3 spans 13 residues. CDR1 is MNHEY, CDR2 SVGAGI, per germline. CDR3 nucleotide sequence: TGTGCCAGCAGCTATGGGGGGGGTCAGCCCCAGCATTTT. It encodes CASSYGGGQPQHF.